This T cell receptor beta chain was profiled in a study of multiple sclerosis patients with progressive multifocal leukoencephalopathy. Study-level points and caveats: Lower normalized Shannon entropy suggested reduced TRB diversity in most PML patients. Expanded clones at PML onset predated and persisted through natalizumab therapy.

Time point of the sample: around 12 months of natalizumab therapy. All patients had prior interferon beta, and all PML patients were female. CDR1 and CDR2 from the germline V gene are SGDLS and YYNGEE. The germline V and J ends were trimmed by 8 bases and 4 bases, with 13 bases remaining between them. The CDR3 is 12 amino acids. Note on this clone: Its matching antigen is unknown.

Spiked into each PCR were synthetic inline TR CDR3 controls of all V-J pairings. The protocol was immunoSEQ multiplex PCR, while the TCRdb copy is restricted to in-frame clones and leaves out a portion. The data show under 30,000 clones, with roughly 90% seen just once and 1.3% held by the top ten. The chain joins TRBV9 to TRBJ2-7; a possible D gene is TRBD1 (6 bases). This TCR was sampled from a human donor with multiple sclerosis. Sequenced here: PBMCs, sampled from a patient treated with natalizumab. CDR3 amino acids: CARPLTGYEQYF. The DNA of the CDR3 is TGTGCCAGACCCCTGACAGGTTACGAGCAGTACTTC.